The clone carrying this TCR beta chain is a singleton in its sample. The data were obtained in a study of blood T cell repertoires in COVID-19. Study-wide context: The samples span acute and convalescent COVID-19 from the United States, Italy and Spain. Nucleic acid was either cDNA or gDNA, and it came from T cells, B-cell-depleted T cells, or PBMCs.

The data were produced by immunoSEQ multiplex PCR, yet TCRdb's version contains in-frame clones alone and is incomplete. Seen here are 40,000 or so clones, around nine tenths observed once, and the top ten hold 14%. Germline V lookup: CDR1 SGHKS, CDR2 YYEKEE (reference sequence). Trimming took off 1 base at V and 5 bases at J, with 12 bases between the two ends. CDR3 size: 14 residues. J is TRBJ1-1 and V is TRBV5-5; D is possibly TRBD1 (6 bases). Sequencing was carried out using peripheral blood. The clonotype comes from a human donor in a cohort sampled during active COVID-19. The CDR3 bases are TGTGCCAGCAGCTTGTGGCAGGGGCCAACTGAAGCTTTCTTT. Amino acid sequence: CASSLWQGPTEAFF.